The subject of this entry is one T cell receptor (beta chain). This clonotype was picked up a small number of times. Its antigen is still unknown. One base away there is no much larger clone; base qualities are not given. CDR1 and CDR2 (SGHDT, YYEEEE) derive from the germline V gene. The CDR3, from cysteine to phenylalanine, totals 19 residues. CDR3 DNA only is kept here, 57 bases in frame from base 1. V is cut back by 3 bases and J by 4 bases, with 18 bases in the junction unmatched. These data originate in a study of identical twins listed by TCRdb under 2016. With respect to the entire study: To test whether fetal clonotypes persist, the study used deep sequencing on TCR alpha and beta repertoires from monozygotic twins, unrelated adults of various ages, and cord blood. To rule out contamination, replicate twin experiments were performed at different times with different library preparation protocols. The paper's findings and limits, for the study overall: Because the same donors could not be followed over many years, the conclusions depended on cross-sectional statistical analysis. Out-of-frame TCR alpha sequences shared between twins showed an excess of low generation-probability sequences compared with coincidental sharing between unrelated individuals. Excess twin sharing in beta out-of-frame sequences was weaker because fewer shared sequences lowered the signal-to-noise ratio. Invariant T cells such as MAIT and iNKT could partly confound zero-insertion analyses, although diverse VJ usage argued against such confounding for most clonotypes. Recombination models systematically underestimated out-of-frame TCR alpha sharing in monozygotic twins but agreed with sharing between unrelated individuals. Fewer insertions were carried by abundant cord blood beta clonotypes, a similar but weaker trend appeared in young adult naive repertoires, and no such trend appeared in memory repertoires.

Library construction relied on 5' RACE. The instrument was an Illumina HiSeq 2000. Template switching added a universal primer binding site, and the final cDNA carried a unique molecular identifier that allowed TCR cDNA molecules to be counted accurately. First-strand cDNA for TCR alpha and beta chains was synthesized from specific primers in the conserved constant-segment region. To control for contamination, every cDNA library was double barcoded, receiving both a SMART-Mk sample barcode and Illumina barcodes. Two successive PCR steps introduced TruSeq adapter sequences along with Illumina sample barcodes. Sequencing of the TCR alpha and beta cDNA libraries was done on the Illumina HiSeq platform using custom primers. The authors processed their data as follows. MiGEC processed the raw reads to extract unique molecular identifiers, while MiXCR was used to determine the CDR3 positions. For each individual, recombination models were inferred using an EM algorithm with the repgenHMM and IGoR tools. The analysis of shared clonotypes was done with the tcR package in R, with sharing normalized by the product of cloneset sizes. To study raw recombination without the effects of thymic and clonal selection, out-of-frame nonproductive sequences were analyzed. TCRdb cleaned the public reads at Q25 with fastp, built clones with MiXCR and kept in-frame beta chains. Entries are consolidated by CDR3 protein sequence, retaining the most common genes and DNA. These V and J calls derive from TCRdb rather than the authors' analysis. For this sample the table gives around 250,000 distinct CDR3 sequences, of which about 13% were detected only once. Of the sample, 3.5% to 5% falls within the top ten clones.

All donors were healthy Caucasians. The twin cohort consisted of three pairs of female monozygotic twins, all aged 18 to 29 years. Miltenyi CD45RO+ enrichment and human naive T-cell isolation kits were used to isolate memory (CD45RO+) and naive T cells from PBMC. The data also belong to a second study, concerning yellow fever vaccine responses in identical twins. In that second paper, the authors write: The authors reported that the T cell response to vaccination in identical twins appeared partly convergent and partly personalized. The study precisely tracked vaccine-responding T cell clones in identical twins.

What was sequenced was memory (CD45RO+) T cells sorted from blood. In the paper's terms, the cell subset or site label means: CD45RO+ enriched T cells. This sequence uses TRBV5-6 and TRBJ2-1; TRBD2 agrees with 8 junctional bases. This sequence originates from a young woman in good health. The sequenced DNA is TGTGCCAGCAGCTCCACCGCAGGGCCGGGACTAGTAATGTACAATGAGCAGTTCTTC. This codes for CASSSTAGPGLVMYNEQFF. With the portions outside the CDR3 filled from the reference TRBV5-6 and TRBJ2-1 genes, the complete variable region becomes DAGVTQSPTHLIKTRGQQVTLRCSPKSGHDTVSWYQQALGQGPQFIFQYYEEEERQRGNFPDRFSGHQFPNYSSELNVNALLLGDSALYLCASSSTAGPGLVMYNEQFFGPGTRLTVL.